This TCR beta chain is from a study of T cells in Graves' hyperthyroidism and ophthalmopathy (dated by TCRdb to about 2019). Some background on the complete study: To identify TCR V-J signatures that set the groups apart, the researchers used a discovery cohort of about a hundred patients, made up of around 42 with Graves' ophthalmopathy and about 55 with stable Graves' hyperthyroidism. Prospective prediction of ophthalmopathy was tested in an independent validation cohort consisting of 18 hyperthyroidism patients and approximately 16 patients who later progressed to ophthalmopathy. For training and testing, the roughly 97 patients in the discovery cohort were randomly divided in a 7:3 ratio. In addition, the study compared T-cell repertoires in thyroid tissue and in blood from six Graves' hyperthyroidism patients. After sampling, hyperthyroidism patients received methimazole starting at 30 mg daily, and ophthalmopathy patients received high-dose intravenous methylprednisolone. According to the paper, TCR Vbeta CDR3 sequencing was carried out on 120 to 150 peripheral blood samples, which came from over 40 ophthalmopathy, under 85 hyperthyroidism and roughly 17 progressor patients.

To note about this clonotype: Its specific antigen is unknown. Per-base quality was not reported, and no clone a single base away is much larger than it.

A patient counted as having stable Graves' hyperthyroidism if no progression to ophthalmopathy occurred over 18 months of follow-up. Hyperthyroidism patients were aged 18 to 65 years and newly diagnosed, with disease duration of less than 2 months. The study excluded patients with uncontrolled infections, other autoimmune diseases, pregnancy or lactation. Clinical symptoms, serum thyroxine and TRAb, thyroid ultrasound, and orbital computed tomography formed the basis for the diagnoses. Trizol reagent was used to extract total RNA, and RNA quality was then checked on an Agilent 2100 Bioanalyzer. TCR beta CDR3 regions were amplified from RNA transcripts. The TCR CDR3 was subjected to a first round of RT-PCR using the HTBI primer set and the Qiagen OneStep RT-PCR kit. Libraries were constructed in a second round of multiplex PCR, after which size selection and purification were performed. Paired-end sequencing of the libraries was performed with 100 bp reads on an Illumina HiSeq2000. Processing in the source paper ran as follows. Raw data were processed with SOAPnuke, discarding reads with adapters, uncalled bases, mean Phred below 15, or no exact constant-primer or identifier match. COPE v1.2.5 was used to merge the high-quality paired reads, and each unique nucleotide sequence was defined as a clonotype. MiTCR v1.1 was used to align clonotypes to the IMGT TRBV, TRBD and TRBJ reference segments. Only V-J combinations with frequency above 0.0001, covering about 99% of repertoires, were analysed. The TCS score was defined as F50 (clonal expansion) divided by E x V (chaos), with BLOSUM62-based TCRdist calculated between CDR3 peptides within each V-J. Welch's t-statistics and random forest reduced some 510 V-J features to fewer than 15, which were used in a naive Bayes classifier (R e1071). The Morisita-Horn index was used to measure how similar the thyroid and blood repertoires were. TCRdb itself trimmed the public reads at Q25 with fastp, ran MiXCR and retained productive beta chains. Rows with one shared CDR3 protein collapse into an entry with the most common genes and DNA. For this entry, the V and J calls and clone size follow TCRdb and not the study's own pipeline. The sample profile shows about 610,000 distinct CDR3 sequences; 46% of them were found once. The top ten constitute approximately 8.4% of the sample.

Results the study describes overall, beyond this receptor: Most expanded thyroid clonotypes (frequency above 0.001) were also detected in blood, suggesting blood repertoires may reflect thyroid immune responses. A model built on a 13 V-J signature distinguished ophthalmopathy from stable hyperthyroidism, reaching about 89% sensitivity and around 82% specificity in cross-validation and 80%/75% in testing. In validation, progression to ophthalmopathy was predicted by the model with almost 71% sensitivity and nearly 75% specificity, a median of roughly six months before onset. Sample size was not statistically predetermined, and investigators were not blinded to group allocation.

The trim is 8 bases for V and 5 bases for J, with a gap of 18 bases between the germline ends. Spanning cysteine to phenylalanine, the CDR3 consists of 14 amino acids. Only the CDR3 portion is preserved as DNA: 42 bases, with reading frame beginning at the first base. The CDR1 and CDR2 encoded by the germline V gene are WSHSY and SAAADI. The chain links TRBV10-2 with TRBJ1-1; possibly the D gene is TRBD1, per 6 matching bases. Sequencing was done on a sample of peripheral blood or thyroid tissue (not recorded which). This sequence originates from a woman under 30 with Graves' hyperthyroidism. The CDR3 sequence is CASVKGGGRTEAFF. The nucleotide sequence is given as TGCGCCAGCGTTAAAGGGGGGGGTCGAACTGAAGCTTTCTTT.